Sequencing of this T cell receptor beta chain was carried out in a study of regulatory T cells in long-lasting Graves disease. Overall study results and limits: Favored usage of TRBV28, TRBJ1-2 and TRBJ2-5 was recorded in persistent disease.

Time point in this sample: newly diagnosed GD, antithyroid drugs for less than 3 months. Researchers made the TCR library from RNA that was extracted from PBMCs. Per the germline V gene, CDR1 is MNHNS and CDR2 is SASEGT. This CDR3 contains 13 residues. With iRepertoire HTBI primers and Arm-PCR of CDR3 regions, TCR beta libraries were built. Original methodology: The identification of 62 TRBV and some 13 TRBJ segments was made across samples. A single record per CDR3 protein comes from TCRdb applying MiXCR to the multiplex PCR reads. Clone size and V and J calls follow TCRdb, not the original study. This table holds hundreds of thousands of distinct CDR3 sequences, roughly 15% found once. Worth noting for this clonotype: Its cognate antigen is unknown. At one end the junction does not follow the germline gene, possibly because of a read error.

The same specimen was also included in a second study, on T cells in Graves' hyperthyroidism and ophthalmopathy. As reported in that work: Clinical symptoms, serum thyroxine, TRAb, thyroid ultrasound and orbital computed tomography informed diagnoses. The HTBI set primed first-round TCR CDR3 RT-PCR.

The source material was peripheral blood mononuclear cells (PBMCs), sampled at new diagnosis, from a patient treated with antithyroid drugs. The sequence derives from a woman aged 30 to 39 with Graves disease. This sequence joins TRBV6-1 and TRBJ2-7, with 7 bases fitting TRBD1. DNA for the CDR3: TGTGTCAGCAGAGAACAGGGGCTCTACGAGCAGTACTTC. Protein product: CVSREQGLYEQYF.